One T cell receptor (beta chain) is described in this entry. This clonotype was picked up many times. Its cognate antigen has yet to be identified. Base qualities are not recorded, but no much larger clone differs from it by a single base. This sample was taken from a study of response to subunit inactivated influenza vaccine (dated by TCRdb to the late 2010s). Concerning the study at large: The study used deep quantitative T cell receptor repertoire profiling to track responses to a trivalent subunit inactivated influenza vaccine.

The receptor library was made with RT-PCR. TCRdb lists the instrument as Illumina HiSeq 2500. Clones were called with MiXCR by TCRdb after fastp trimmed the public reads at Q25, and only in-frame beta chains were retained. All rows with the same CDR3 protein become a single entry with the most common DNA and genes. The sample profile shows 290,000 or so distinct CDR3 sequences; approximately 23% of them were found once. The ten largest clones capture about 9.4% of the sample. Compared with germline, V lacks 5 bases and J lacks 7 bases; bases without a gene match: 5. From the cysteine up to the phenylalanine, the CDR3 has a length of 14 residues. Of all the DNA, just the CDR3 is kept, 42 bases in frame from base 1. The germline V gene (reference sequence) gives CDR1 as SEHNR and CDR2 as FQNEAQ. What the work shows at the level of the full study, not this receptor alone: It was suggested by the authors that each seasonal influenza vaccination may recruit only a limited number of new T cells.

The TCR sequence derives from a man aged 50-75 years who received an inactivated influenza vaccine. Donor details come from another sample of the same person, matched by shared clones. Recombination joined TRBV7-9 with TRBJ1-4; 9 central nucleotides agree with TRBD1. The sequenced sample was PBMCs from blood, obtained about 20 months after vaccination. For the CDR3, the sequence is CASSTDRGGEKLFF. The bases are TGTGCCAGCAGCACGGACAGGGGTGGTGAAAAACTGTTTTTT.